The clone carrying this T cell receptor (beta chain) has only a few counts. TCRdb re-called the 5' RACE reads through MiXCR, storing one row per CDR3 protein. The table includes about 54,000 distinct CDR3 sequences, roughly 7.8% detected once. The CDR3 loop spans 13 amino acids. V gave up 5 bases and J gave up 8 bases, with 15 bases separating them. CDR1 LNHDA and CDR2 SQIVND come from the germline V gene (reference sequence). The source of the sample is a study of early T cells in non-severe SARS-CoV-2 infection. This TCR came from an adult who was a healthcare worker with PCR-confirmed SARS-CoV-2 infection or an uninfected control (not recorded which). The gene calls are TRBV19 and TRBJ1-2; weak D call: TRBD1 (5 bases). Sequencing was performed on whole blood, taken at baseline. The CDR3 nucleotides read TGTGCCAGTAGTTCCTCGGGACTTGGGGGCTACACCTTC. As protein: CASSSSGLGGYTF.